The source of this T cell receptor beta chain is a study of cytomegalovirus exposure and HLA in healthy donors. Background on the study: The 130 or so validation repertoires used the same platform as the roughly 670 first-cohort repertoires (as reported by a later analysis). Study findings and constraints: Among TCR beta chains, those listed as cytomegalovirus-associated numbered under 200. Reported performance of the classifier showed diagnosis of cytomegalovirus status with high specificity and sensitivity.

On this clone: Its antigen remains unknown.

The method was immunoSEQ multiplex PCR; TCRdb's version includes in-frame clones alone and lacks a portion of them. The data contain 200,000 to 250,000 clones, roughly 87% of them singletons. There are 15 residues in the CDR3. Germline V gene lookup returns CDR1 SGDLS and CDR2 YYNGEE. J gave up 2 bases and V 2 bases, and 6 bases lay outside the gene matches. This receptor was taken from a man younger than 30 in good health and CMV-seropositive. Material for sequencing was PBMCs. The gene calls are TRBV9 and TRBJ2-7, with 8 bases fitting TRBD1. CDR3 amino acids: CASSVQGAHPYEQYF. DNA for the CDR3: TGTGCCAGCAGCGTGCAGGGGGCCCACCCCTACGAGCAGTACTTC.